This TCR beta chain was sequenced during a study of blood T cells in healthy people across ages (dated by TCRdb to the mid-2010s). Broadly, across the study: In model experiments, template switching captured about one uniquely barcoded TCR beta cDNA molecule for every two T cells. Two additional independent replicas of 1 million unique cDNA reads from the same blood draw were analyzed for two donors (one aged 18 to 30 and one aged 80 or older). Using deep sequencing normalized with unique cDNA molecular identifiers, the study measured how TCR beta repertoire diversity changes with age. Donors of different ages were randomly distributed across sequencing lanes to avoid experimental bias. The donors were split into four age groups: young (average 16 years), middle-aged (around 37), aged (roughly 68) and long-lived (approximately 89). Results and caveats for the whole study, not just this receptor: Because donor CMV infection status was unknown, age-related changes in expanded clonotypes were potentially confounded. Observed TCR beta diversity per million T cells fell roughly linearly with age, and a significant reduction was already apparent by age around 36. The percentage of naive T cells measured by flow cytometry correlated strongly with observed TCR beta diversity. Because profiling used bulk unsorted PBMCs, naive and antigen-experienced compartments could not be compared conclusively. Compared with the aged group, the long-lived group had more naive CD4+ T cells, fewer expanded clones and increased TCR diversity, a pattern suggesting age selection. Estimates of total diversity based on one million sequenced T cells were considered lower bounds and underestimates.

This clonotype was counted a few times. The specificity of this receptor is unknown. The record has no base qualities; no much larger clone is one base away. Donors were about 36 systemically healthy Caucasian individuals from Russia aged roughly 6 to 90 years. Approximately 9.3 milliliters of peripheral blood were collected from each donor into EDTA-treated Vacutainer tubes. Ficoll-Paque density-gradient centrifugation was used to isolate PBMCs, with at least 6 million per sample. Trizol reagent was used to extract total RNA from PBMCs, with at least 5 micrograms per sample. For every donor, flow cytometry on a PBMC aliquot measured the percentage of naive CD45RAhigh/CD27high T cells. The CDR1 and CDR2 encoded by the germline V gene are SGDLS and YYNGEE. The trim is 3 bases for V and 4 bases for J, with a gap of 16 bases between the germline ends. The CDR3, from cysteine to phenylalanine, totals 15 residues. Left in the record is the CDR3 DNA by itself, 45 bases read in frame from the first base.

Libraries came from 5' RACE. The sequencer was an Illumina HiSeq 2500. A second PCR of roughly 7 to 11 cycles was performed with a sample-barcoded 5' primer and a J-beta primer mix. A unique molecular identifier was introduced onto each TCR beta cDNA molecule by a template-switch 5' adaptor carrying 12 random nucleotides. At least 2.5 million CDR3-containing paired-end reads were obtained from each sample. First-strand cDNA was synthesized from all RNA with the Mint cDNA synthesis kit, primed by a TRBC-specific oligonucleotide. After uracil-DNA glycosylase treatment, a first 18-cycle PCR used universal primers M1SS and BC2_uni_R on all cDNA. The study's own analysis went as follows. Normalization of each sample was performed by random selection of 1 million high-quality reads, each carrying a distinct molecular identifier. Reads sharing molecular identifiers were discarded rather than binned into consensus sequences. MiTCR, set to a Q25 quality threshold and the strictest error-elimination algorithm, was used for CDR3 identification, clonotype clustering and error correction. A nonparametric unseen species model with Euler transformation was used to estimate lower-bound total TCR beta diversity. The public sequencing data were trimmed at Q25 with fastp and processed into clonotypes with MiXCR by TCRdb, which kept only in-frame beta chains. A single entry per CDR3 protein holds the most common genes and DNA from its merged rows. The V and J calls were not made by the authors but by TCRdb's processing. Recorded for this sample are about 680,000 distinct CDR3 sequences; roughly 49% of them occurred a single time. Under 35% of the sample is taken by the ten largest.

This receptor was obtained from a woman in her fifties or sixties in good health. Sequencing input: blood. The chain employs TRBV9 and TRBJ1-2; a weak D assignment points to TRBD1 (5 bases agree). CDR3 loop: CASSDSGTVVYGYTF. The base sequence is TGTGCCAGCAGCGACTCCGGGACGGTTGTCTATGGCTACACCTTC. This CDR3, with the reference TRBV9 and TRBJ1-2 proteins standing in past its ends, gives the full variable domain DSGVTQTPKHLITATGQRVTLRCSPRSGDLSVYWYQQSLDQGLQFLIQYYNGEERAKGNILERFSAQQFPDLHSELNLSSLELGDSALYFCASSDSGTVVYGYTFGSGTRLTVV.